Below are 26 T cell receptor beta chains sequenced from a single sample in a study of blood T cell repertoires in COVID-19. Clones were read by immunoSEQ multiplex PCR, and TCRdb kept only the in-frame ones, dropping some. The sample consists of about 500,000 clones, 85% to 90% of them appearing once. The sequencing sample was made of peripheral blood. Receptor source: a woman between 45 and 60 years old with COVID-19, enrolled during active disease.

This rearrangement joins TRBV6-5 to TRBJ1-5; no clear D. Trimming took 6 bases from V and 0 from J, leaving 9 bases between them. CDR1 MNHEY and CDR2 SVGAGI come from the germline V gene. The CDR3 consists of 14 residues. The CDR3 bases are TGTGCCAGCAGGGGAGAGATTAGCAATCAGCCCCAGCATTTT. This encodes CASRGEISNQPQHF.

The V call is TRBV7-8, the J call TRBJ2-5; 10 positions match TRBD2. This CDR3 has 15 residues. V shed 5 bases, J shed 5 bases, and the junction held 8 bases outside the gene matches. Germline V CDR1 and CDR2: SGHVS, FQNEAQ. The CDR3 loop reads CASSPVAGGGETQYF. DNA of the CDR3: TGTGCCAGCAGCCCTGTAGCGGGGGGCGGCGAGACCCAGTACTTC.

The chain recombines TRBV6-5 with TRBJ2-7, with 8 bases lining up with TRBD2. Germline CDR1 is MNHEY and CDR2 is SVGAGI. This CDR3 comprises 15 residues. The V and J ends lost 0 bases and 0 bases, in that order; junction bases with no gene match: 1. CDR3 protein: CASSYSLAGSYEQYF. The CDR3 nucleotides read TGTGCCAGCAGTTACTCTCTAGCGGGCTCCTACGAGCAGTACTTC.

In this sample, this clone turned up a few times. V gene TRBV10-3 combines with J gene TRBJ1-3; no clear D gene. V was clipped by 8 bases and J by 1 base, with 12 bases between them. CDR1 ENHRY and CDR2 SYGVKD come from the germline V gene. CDR3 length equals 14 residues. CDR3 loop: CAIRRTDSGNTIYF. CDR3 DNA sequence: TGTGCCATCCGTCGGACTGATTCTGGAAACACCATATATTTT.

This chain uses TRBV24-1 with TRBJ1-2; TRBD1 is a possible D gene (5 bases). V lost 4 bases and J lost 8, with 13 bases in between. CDR3 length equals 13 residues. Germline values: CDR1 KGHDR, CDR2 SFDVKD. CDR3: CATSDQAQGGYTF. The CDR3 nucleotides read TGTGCCACCAGTGACCAAGCCCAGGGCGGCTACACCTTC.

The chain combines TRBV5-4 with TRBJ2-1; 9 bases line up with TRBD2. V dropped 3 bases and J dropped 3; count of bases not matched to a gene: 7. The CDR3 consists of 16 residues. Per germline, CDR1 SGHNT and CDR2 YYREEE (reference sequence). As DNA, the CDR3 is TGTGCCAGCAGCTCCCTAGCGGGGTCACTCTACAATGAGCAGTTCTTC. This translates into CASSSLAGSLYNEQFF.

The V gene is TRBV6-5, the J gene TRBJ2-2, with 7 bases that match TRBD1. V was clipped by 6 bases and J by 3 bases; unmatched bases: 7. This CDR3 contains 15 residues. The germline gives CDR1 MNHEY, CDR2 SVGAGI. CDR3 nucleotide sequence: TGTGCCAGCAGACCTGGGACAGCCCACACCGGGGAGCTGTTTTTT. Translation: CASRPGTAHTGELFF.

The chain employs TRBV11-1 and TRBJ1-1; maybe TRBD1 (5 bases). This CDR3 has 14 amino acids. V dropped 5 bases and J dropped 0 bases, with 10 bases sitting between them. Germline CDR1 SGHAT, CDR2 FQDESV (reference sequence). The CDR3 DNA reads as TGTGCCAGCAGCGCAGGACAAGTGAACACTGAAGCTTTCTTT. Translation gives CASSAGQVNTEAFF.

The chain joins TRBV12-3 or TRBV12-4 to TRBJ1-6, with no clear D. The length of the CDR3 is 13 residues. Trimming took 1 base from V and 12 from J, leaving 10 bases between them. CDR3 nucleotide sequence: TGTGCCAGCAGTTTAGTCGGGCGGGGACCCCTCCACTTT. It is translated as CASSLVGRGPLHF.

V gene TRBV7-9 combines with J gene TRBJ1-2; D is unclear. The germline CDR1 and CDR2 sequences are SEHNR and FQNEAQ (reference sequence). This CDR3 is 14 amino acids long. V was cut by 3 bases and J by 1 base, with 9 bases left in between. CDR3 residues: CASSFQDINYGYTF. CDR3 in DNA: TGTGCCAGCAGCTTCCAGGATATTAACTATGGCTACACCTTC. The full variable domain, its missing parts supplied by reference TRBV7-9 and TRBJ1-2, is DTGVSQNPRHKITKRGQNVTFRCDPISEHNRLYWYRQTLGQGPEFLTYFQNEAQLEKSRLLSDRFSAERPKGSFSTLEIQRTEQGDSAMYLCASSFQDINYGYTFGSGTRLTVV.

The rearrangement links TRBV24-1 to TRBJ2-5; no clear D. This CDR3 contains 13 residues. From germline, CDR1 is KGHDR and CDR2 SFDVKD. Trimming pared 2 bases from V and 5 bases from J, leaving 8 bases between. CDR3 region: CATSDWASETQYF. The CDR3, as DNA: TGTGCCACCAGTGATTGGGCCTCGGAGACCCAGTACTTC.

This sequence joins TRBV7-6 and TRBJ2-7; possible D gene TRBD1, 6 bases. The CDR3 totals 15 residues. CDR1 and CDR2 from the germline V gene are SGHVS and FNYEAQ. V was cut by 4 bases and J by 3 bases, with 16 bases left in between. CDR3 sequence: CASSYPQGRDYEQYF. CDR3 sequence (DNA): TGTGCCAGCAGCTATCCACAGGGACGCGACTACGAGCAGTACTTC.

J is TRBJ2-3 and V is TRBV12-3 or TRBV12-4; D ambiguous. CDR3 length: 11 amino acids. V lost 6 bases and J lost 10, with 11 bases in between. The CDR3 DNA follows: TGTGCCAGCAGCCAGGCTTCTGCGCAGTATTTT. Protein sequence: CASSQASAQYF.

J is TRBJ2-2 and V is TRBV24-1; 7 bases are a match to TRBD1. The junction had 12 bases not matched to a gene; V was cut back by 4 bases and J by 5 bases. Germline assignment: CDR1 KGHDR and CDR2 SFDVKD. The CDR3 loop spans 17 amino acids. CDR3 DNA: TGTGCCACCAGTGACCCCACGCGACAGGGATGGACCGGGGAGCTGTTTTTT. Its protein is CATSDPTRQGWTGELFF.

This clone was observed at least ten times. The chain carries TRBV6-5 and TRBJ2-7; D remains unclear. Deletions cut 0 bases from V and 2 bases from J, with 8 bases between. Germline-derived CDR1 and CDR2 are MNHEY and SVGAGI. This CDR3 is 14 amino acids long. The CDR3 DNA follows: TGTGCCAGCAGTTACTCATACACAGCCTACGAGCAGTACTTC. Residues: CASSYSYTAYEQYF.

This chain links TRBV5-1 with TRBJ1-4; D remains unclear. Germline V lookup: CDR1 SGHRS, CDR2 YFSETQ. V lost 4 bases and J lost 7, with 11 bases in between. The CDR3 is made up of 13 amino acids. The chain's CDR3 is CASSPELTEKLFF. In nucleotides, the CDR3 is TGCGCCAGCAGCCCGGAGCTTACTGAAAAACTGTTTTTT.

The chain has TRBV6-6 and TRBJ2-7; a possible D gene is TRBD1 (6 bases). Trimming removed 10 bases at V and 2 bases at J, with 12 bases between. Germline V gives CDR1 MNHNY, CDR2 SVGAGI (reference sequence). The CDR3 totals 12 residues. Here the CDR3 reads CATRKGAYEQYF. The DNA for the CDR3 is TGTGCCACCCGTAAGGGGGCCTACGAGCAGTACTTC.

This clone was recorded only once. The V and J genes are TRBV2 and TRBJ1-4, with 7 nucleotides matching TRBD1. CDR3 length: 15 residues. Unmatched junction bases numbered 6, after V lost 4 bases and J lost 4 bases. From germline, CDR1 is SNHLY and CDR2 FYNNEI. DNA of the CDR3: TGTGCCAGCAGTGTCGGGGGACAGTATAATGAAAAACTGTTTTTT. Protein product: CASSVGGQYNEKLFF. The full variable domain, its missing parts supplied by reference TRBV2 and TRBJ1-4, is EPEVTQTPSHQVTQMGQEVILRCVPISNHLYFYWYRQILGQKVEFLVSFYNNEISEKSEIFDDQFSVERPDGSNFTLKIRSTKLEDSAMYFCASSVGGQYNEKLFFGSGTQLSVL.

This sequence joins TRBV7-2 and TRBJ2-1, with a weak D call TRBD1 (6 bases). This CDR3 region has 15 residues. V lost 5 bases and J lost 1, with 12 bases in between. Germline V gene lookup returns CDR1 SGHTA and CDR2 FQGNSA. In nucleotides, the CDR3 is TGTGCCAGCAGCCTTAGAGGGGGTTCCTACAATGAGCAGTTCTTC. Protein sequence: CASSLRGGSYNEQFF.

The chain employs TRBV29-1 and TRBJ2-1, with 9 positions matching TRBD1. With 4 bases clipped from V and 1 base from J, the junction kept 8 bases outside the gene matches. The V gene's germline CDR1 is SQVTM and CDR2 ANQGSEA. This CDR3 comprises 16 residues. CDR3 amino acids: CSVGRGTGWSYNEQFF. DNA of the CDR3: TGCAGCGTTGGGCGGGGGACAGGGTGGTCCTACAATGAGCAGTTCTTC.

The chain recombines TRBV29-1 with TRBJ1-6; perhaps TRBD1 as D (6 bases). The CDR3 runs 12 residues. V shed 5 bases and J shed 6 bases, with 8 bases lying between them. Germline V gives CDR1 SQVTM, CDR2 ANQGSEA. The CDR3 here is CSVRDTNSPLHF. The CDR3 DNA follows: TGCAGCGTTCGGGACACTAATTCACCCCTCCACTTT.

The chain carries TRBV10-3 and TRBJ2-7; TRBD2 matches at 13 bases. J gave up 6 bases and V 2 bases, and 1 base lay outside the gene matches. CDR1 and CDR2 from the germline V gene are ENHRY and SYGVKD. This CDR3 region has 14 residues. The CDR3 DNA sequence: TGTGCCATCAGTGAGGGGACTAGCGGGGCCGAGCAGTACTTC. Translating it yields CAISEGTSGAEQYF.

This chain uses TRBV7-3 with TRBJ2-3, with D possibly matching TRBD1 (5 bases). V gave up 5 bases and J gave up 7 bases, with 13 bases separating them. The length of the CDR3 is 13 residues. Germline CDR1 and CDR2: SGHTA and FQGTGA. CDR3 protein: CASSPSTENTQYF. DNA of the CDR3: TGTGCCAGCAGCCCCTCGACAGAGAATACGCAGTATTTT.

The table lists this clone with a few counts. The rearrangement links TRBV7-8 to TRBJ1-5; TRBD1 matches 7 bases. With V trimmed by 2 bases and J by 7 bases, 17 bases remained unmatched. The CDR3 length is 18 residues. Germline V gene sequence: CDR1 SGHVS, CDR2 FQNEAQ. CDR3 nucleotide sequence: TGTGCCAGCAGCTTAAGGGGGCAGGGAACACCCCTGGAGCAGCCCCAGCATTTT. Translated: CASSLRGQGTPLEQPQHF.

This clone has only one observation. This chain uses TRBV18 with TRBJ1-5; a possible D gene is TRBD1 (5 bases). CDR1 KGHSH and CDR2 LQKENI come from the germline V gene. This CDR3 comprises 15 residues. V was clipped by 2 bases and J by 5 bases, with 13 bases between them. DNA of the CDR3: TGTGCCAGCTCACCAAGCGGGGGATTCGATCAGCCCCAGCATTTT. Protein sequence: CASSPSGGFDQPQHF.

This clone has just one count. The CDR3 region is CAWSVGGDGNTIYF. The CDR3 coding sequence is TGTGCCTGGAGTGTAGGGGGCGACGGAAACACCATATATTTT. The rearrangement joins TRBV30 to TRBJ1-3, with TRBD1 identical over 7 bases. Germline V gives CDR1 GTSNPN, CDR2 SVGIG (reference sequence). The CDR3 runs 14 residues. V was clipped by 0 bases and J by 4 bases; unmatched bases: 3.